Listed below are T cell receptor beta chains from one sample, sequenced in a study of T cells in Graves' hyperthyroidism and ophthalmopathy. TCRdb passed the multiplex PCR reads through MiXCR, listing each CDR3 protein once. Here the sample spans hundreds of thousands of distinct CDR3 sequences, about two fifths being singletons. The sequencing input was blood. The receptor source for this set is a man in his late teens or twenties with Graves' hyperthyroidism. CDR3s include the opening cysteine and the closing phenylalanine or tryptophan. The order of the fields is J gene, V gene, CDR3 protein.

j_gene: TRBJ2-7; v_gene: TRBV12-3/TRBV12-4; CDR3aa: CASSSRRGSAEQYF
j_gene: TRBJ2-7; v_gene: TRBV7-2; CDR3aa: CASSGRAGADEQYF
j_gene: TRBJ1-1; v_gene: TRBV10-3; CDR3aa: CATQNLKRWGDEAFF
j_gene: TRBJ2-5; v_gene: TRBV7-7; CDR3aa: CASSGDPYQETQYF
j_gene: TRBJ2-5; v_gene: TRBV5-1; CDR3aa: CASTQGQTQETQYF
j_gene: TRBJ1-6; v_gene: TRBV7-3; CDR3aa: CASSLSPDRVNSPLHF
j_gene: TRBJ2-2; v_gene: TRBV7-6; CDR3aa: CASSSAAGALVSNTGELFF
j_gene: TRBJ2-2; v_gene: TRBV15; CDR3aa: CATSKGLAGGTGELFF
j_gene: TRBJ1-1; v_gene: TRBV11-3; CDR3aa: CASSPSENTEAFF
j_gene: TRBJ1-3; v_gene: TRBV2; CDR3aa: CASSDLGAGNTIYF
j_gene: TRBJ1-4; v_gene: TRBV28; CDR3aa: CASTFNEKLFF
j_gene: TRBJ1-3; v_gene: TRBV12-3/TRBV12-4; CDR3aa: CASSFRGNTIYF
j_gene: TRBJ2-5; v_gene: TRBV9; CDR3aa: CASSWAGGAETQYF
j_gene: TRBJ2-7; v_gene: TRBV27; CDR3aa: CASSFTDEQYF
j_gene: TRBJ2-7; v_gene: TRBV7-8; CDR3aa: CASSVRDGVYEQYF
j_gene: TRBJ2-2; v_gene: TRBV19; CDR3aa: CASSIPLTGELFF
j_gene: TRBJ2-2; v_gene: TRBV6-6; CDR3aa: CASKDRELFF
j_gene: TRBJ1-5; v_gene: TRBV7-2; CDR3aa: CASSLATHNQPQHF
j_gene: TRBJ1-1; v_gene: TRBV5-1; CDR3aa: CASSLARYTDRNTEAFF
j_gene: TRBJ1-6; v_gene: TRBV20-1; CDR3aa: CSARAGPAGSPLHF
j_gene: TRBJ1-1; v_gene: TRBV19; CDR3aa: CASSIAGGSTEAFF
j_gene: TRBJ2-2; v_gene: TRBV7-2; CDR3aa: CASSFRVAGNTGELFF
j_gene: TRBJ1-3; v_gene: TRBV9; CDR3aa: CASSKEGAPSGNTIYF
j_gene: TRBJ2-7; v_gene: TRBV29-1; CDR3aa: CSVLGTSGDPYEQYF
j_gene: TRBJ2-5; v_gene: TRBV7-2; CDR3aa: CATSGGAVATQYF
j_gene: TRBJ1-5; v_gene: TRBV10-3; CDR3aa: CAISESFGNQPQHF
j_gene: TRBJ1-1; v_gene: TRBV7-9; CDR3aa: CASSLGGVLNTEAFF
j_gene: TRBJ1-2; v_gene: TRBV25-1; CDR3aa: CASSEGGRADYTF
j_gene: TRBJ2-7; v_gene: TRBV7-2; CDR3aa: CASSFLGTGGPREQYF
j_gene: TRBJ1-1; v_gene: TRBV29-1; CDR3aa: CSVQPTGNTEAFF
j_gene: TRBJ2-7; v_gene: TRBV4-3; CDR3aa: CASSQDHPNLAYEQYF
j_gene: TRBJ2-7; v_gene: TRBV7-2; CDR3aa: CASSLEGRMPYEEQYF
j_gene: TRBJ2-2; v_gene: TRBV14; CDR3aa: CASSRVAGGTGELFF
j_gene: TRBJ2-7; v_gene: TRBV6-2/TRBV6-3; CDR3aa: CASRGPNLPYEQYF
j_gene: TRBJ2-2; v_gene: TRBV6-6; CDR3aa: CASRGTSDTGELFF
j_gene: TRBJ2-5; v_gene: TRBV2; CDR3aa: CASSYSRGAETQYF
j_gene: TRBJ2-7; v_gene: TRBV2; CDR3aa: CASSPSRRGTYF
j_gene: TRBJ2-2; v_gene: TRBV7-2; CDR3aa: CASSRGLAGLNTGELFF
j_gene: TRBJ1-1; v_gene: TRBV7-3; CDR3aa: CASSLTTPGTAAGTEALF
j_gene: TRBJ1-5; v_gene: TRBV2; CDR3aa: CASTSTGGNQPQHF
j_gene: TRBJ2-7; v_gene: TRBV7-9; CDR3aa: CASSHGRDYLSEQYF
j_gene: TRBJ2-2; v_gene: TRBV7-7; CDR3aa: CASSPRTGDNGELFF
j_gene: TRBJ1-2; v_gene: TRBV12-3/TRBV12-4; CDR3aa: CASRKAGDATDNYGYTF
j_gene: TRBJ2-2; v_gene: TRBV24-1; CDR3aa: CATSEEDRVGELFF
j_gene: TRBJ1-2; v_gene: TRBV11-2; CDR3aa: CASSDSLDYGYTF
j_gene: TRBJ2-7; v_gene: TRBV11-1; CDR3aa: CASSRTSGFHEQYF
j_gene: TRBJ1-5; v_gene: TRBV24-1; CDR3aa: CATSGTGATPQHF
j_gene: TRBJ1-5; v_gene: TRBV7-6; CDR3aa: CASSRTDGSNQPQHF
j_gene: TRBJ1-1; v_gene: TRBV7-2; CDR3aa: CASSSHMNTEAFF
j_gene: TRBJ2-7; v_gene: TRBV7-9; CDR3aa: CASSISGPYEQYF
j_gene: TRBJ2-7; v_gene: TRBV6-6; CDR3aa: CASSYGQGTEQYF
j_gene: TRBJ1-4; v_gene: TRBV20-1; CDR3aa: CSASWGVGAGEKLFF
j_gene: TRBJ1-1; v_gene: TRBV5-1; CDR3aa: CASSLEPGGGNTEAFF
j_gene: TRBJ1-1; v_gene: TRBV20-1; CDR3aa: CSARDAHRLNTEAFF
j_gene: TRBJ2-5; v_gene: TRBV12-3/TRBV12-4; CDR3aa: CASSSYEMETQYF
j_gene: TRBJ2-6; v_gene: TRBV15; CDR3aa: CATSRDRGAGANVLTF
j_gene: TRBJ2-5; v_gene: TRBV7-6; CDR3aa: CASSPRDTRETQYF